The 24 T cell receptor beta chains in this list originate from one sample, sequenced in a study of blood T cell repertoires in COVID-19. Assay: immunoSEQ multiplex PCR; the TCRdb copy retains only in-frame clones and omits some. Of under 250,000 clones listed, 65% to 85% are singletons. What was sequenced was peripheral blood. Receptors were obtained from a human donor in a cohort sampled during active COVID-19.

V and J are TRBV7-3 and TRBJ2-3, with D tentatively TRBD2 (5 bases). The CDR3 loop spans 17 amino acids. Trimming stripped 1 base from V and 0 bases from J, with 14 bases between. The germline V gene encodes CDR1 SGHTA and CDR2 FQGTGA. CDR3 loop: CASSLNGRAESTDTQYF. The DNA of the CDR3 is TGTGCCAGCAGCTTAAACGGAAGAGCGGAGAGCACAGATACGCAGTATTTT.

The rearrangement links TRBV11-2 to TRBJ1-4; unclear D gene. CDR1 SGHAT and CDR2 FQNNGV come from the germline V gene. The V and J ends lost 3 bases and 8 bases respectively, with 13 bases between them. The CDR3 has 14 residues. The CDR3 protein is CASSFHSGAEKLFF. The CDR3 nucleotides read TGTGCCAGCAGCTTTCACAGCGGAGCGGAAAAACTGTTTTTT.

This clone was counted once. The gene calls are TRBV27 and TRBJ2-7, with TRBD1 identical over 11 bases. V lost 5 bases, J lost 4 bases, and 4 bases stayed unmatched. This CDR3 is 14 amino acids long. CDR1 is MNHEY, CDR2 SMNVEV, per germline (reference sequence). The CDR3 coding sequence is TGTGCCAGCAGTGGGACAGGGGGACCTTACGAGCAGTACTTC. Its protein is CASSGTGGPYEQYF.

The gene calls are TRBV18 and TRBJ1-1; TRBD1 aligns across 8 bases. Germline V CDR1 and CDR2: KGHSH, LQKENI. The CDR3 consists of 16 residues. The V segment lost 4 bases and the J segment 1 base; nucleotides outside the gene matches: 8. CDR3: CASSLQQGAWNTEAFF. The CDR3 DNA sequence: TGTGCCAGCTCACTACAGCAGGGGGCGTGGAACACTGAAGCTTTCTTT.

The gene calls are TRBV27 and TRBJ2-3, with 9 positions matching TRBD1. Germline V gives CDR1 MNHEY, CDR2 SMNVEV (reference sequence). This CDR3 contains 16 residues. After removal of 8 bases from V and 3 bases from J, the junction contained 12 bases not matched to a gene. The CDR3 loop is CASATAGTGLTDTQYF. The CDR3 DNA follows: TGTGCCAGCGCCACAGCCGGGACAGGGTTAACAGATACGCAGTATTTT.

V gene TRBV6-6 combines with J gene TRBJ2-7; maybe TRBD1 (5 bases). The ends were cut back, 7 bases at V and 2 bases at J, with 12 bases in the middle. The CDR3 covers 13 residues. Germline V gene data show CDR1 as MNHNY and CDR2 as SVGAGI (reference sequence). The DNA for the CDR3 is TGTGCCAGCAATACCGACAGACCCTACGAGCAGTACTTC. This translates into CASNTDRPYEQYF.

The chain joins TRBV5-4 to TRBJ2-2; the match to TRBD2 covers 10 bases. The CDR3 spans 16 residues. CDR1 and CDR2 from the germline V gene are SGHNT and YYREEE (reference sequence). Germline trimming cut 5 bases from V and 5 bases from J; bases unmatched to any gene: 9. CDR3: CASRGASGGRTGELFF. For the CDR3, the DNA is TGTGCCAGCAGGGGGGCTAGCGGGGGAAGGACCGGGGAGCTGTTTTTT. The variable domain in full, completed from reference TRBV5-4 and TRBJ2-2, reads ETGVTQSPTHLIKTRGQQVTLRCSSQSGHNTVSWYQQALGQGPQFIFQYYREEENGRGNFPPRFSGLQFPNYSSELNVNALELDDSALYLCASRGASGGRTGELFFGEGSRLTVL.

The genes are TRBV3-1 (or the pseudogene TRBV3-2) and TRBJ2-3, with D maybe TRBD2 (5 bases). Trimming pared 2 bases from V and 3 bases from J, leaving 15 bases between. The V gene's germline CDR1 is LGHDT and CDR2 YNNKEL (reference sequence). CDR3 size: 16 residues. The CDR3 DNA follows: TGTGCCAGCAGCCAATACGGGCCCAGCGGTACAGATACGCAGTATTTT. Amino acid sequence: CASSQYGPSGTDTQYF.

V is TRBV4-2 and J is TRBJ1-1; tentative D call: TRBD1 (5 bases). The CDR3 sequence is 15 residues long. The germline V gene has CDR1 LGHNA and CDR2 YNFKEQ. The V end was cut by 0 bases, the J end by 1 base, with 9 bases between. This chain's CDR3 is CASSQDQGWNTEAFF. CDR3 DNA sequence: TGTGCCAGCAGCCAAGATCAGGGTTGGAACACTGAAGCTTTCTTT.

CDR3 sequence: CASSPATHSGRFGTKNIQYF. CDR3 in DNA: TGCGCCAGCAGCCCCGCCACTCATAGCGGGAGATTTGGAACCAAAAACATTCAGTACTTC. The rearrangement links TRBV5-1 to TRBJ2-4; 9 bases agree with TRBD2. Germline assignment: CDR1 SGHRS and CDR2 YFSETQ. V was pared by 4 bases and J by 2 bases, with 19 bases of the junction left unmatched. The CDR3 covers 20 residues.

The CDR3, as DNA: TGTGCCACCCGGGGTGGGGGGGGACGCACAGATACGCAGTATTTT. This sequence encodes CATRGGGGRTDTQYF. V is TRBV5-6 and J is TRBJ2-3; TRBD2 aligns across 7 bases. CDR1 SGHDT and CDR2 YYEEEE come from the germline V gene. The CDR3 length is 15 residues. J was trimmed by 1 base and V by 9 bases; bases with no gene match: 11.

V and J are TRBV5-5 and TRBJ1-1; D possibly corresponds to TRBD1 (6 bases). Deletions cut 6 bases from V and 1 base from J, with 16 bases between. The length of the CDR3 is 15 residues. CDR1 is SGHKS and CDR2 is YYEKEE in the germline V gene (reference sequence). This CDR3 is CASIQSDRWNTEAFF. The CDR3 DNA sequence: TGTGCCAGCATCCAATCGGACAGATGGAACACTGAAGCTTTCTTT.

The V gene is TRBV6-2 or TRBV6-3, the J gene TRBJ1-2; possible D gene TRBD1, 5 bases. V gave up 4 bases and J gave up 7 bases, with 16 bases separating them. Germline V CDR1 and CDR2: MNHEY, SVGEGT. The CDR3 contains 14 residues. The CDR3: CASSFPSKGFGYTF. The CDR3 region has the DNA TGTGCCAGCAGTTTCCCATCAAAGGGGTTTGGCTACACCTTC.

The chain recombines TRBV7-9 with TRBJ2-1; D is possibly TRBD1 (7 bases). Germline V gene sequence: CDR1 SEHNR, CDR2 FQNEAQ (reference sequence). V was shortened by 5 bases and J by 10 bases, with 24 bases between the two germline ends. This CDR3 has 16 residues. In DNA, the CDR3 is TGTGCCAGCAGCCCCCCGGGACTCCAAACGGGACAGGAGCAGTTCTTC. Protein sequence: CASSPPGLQTGQEQFF.

This sequence joins TRBV2 and TRBJ2-2, with TRBD2 matching over 10 bases. Germline assignment: CDR1 SNHLY and CDR2 FYNNEI. The CDR3 consists of 15 residues. J was trimmed by 5 bases and V by 6 bases; bases with no gene match: 6. CDR3 coding DNA: TGTGCCAGCAGGGAGCTAGCGGGAGAAACCGGGGAGCTGTTTTTT. Translating it yields CASRELAGETGELFF.

The table lists this clone with a few counts. V usage is TRBV28 and J usage is TRBJ1-5, with TRBD1 matching over 10 bases. V dropped 1 base and J dropped 5; count of bases not matched to a gene: 5. CDR3 length equals 16 residues. Germline V lookup: CDR1 MDHEN, CDR2 SYDVKM. The CDR3 spells CASSLLAGQGYQPQHF. The CDR3 DNA follows: TGTGCCAGCAGTTTATTGGCGGGACAGGGGTATCAGCCCCAGCATTTT.

The gene calls are TRBV19 and TRBJ2-1, with TRBD2 matching over 10 bases. This CDR3 is 16 amino acids long. Germline V gives CDR1 LNHDA, CDR2 SQIVND (reference sequence). With V trimmed by 3 bases and J by 5 bases, 7 bases remained unmatched. The chain's CDR3 is CASSIGNSGRNNEQFF. In DNA form, the CDR3 reads TGTGCCAGTAGTATCGGAAATAGCGGGAGGAACAATGAGCAGTTCTTC. Full variable domain (outside the CDR3, taken from reference TRBV19 and TRBJ2-1): DGGITQSPKYLFRKEGQNVTLSCEQNLNHDAMYWYRQDPGQGLRLIYYSQIVNDFQKGDIAEGYSVSREKKESFPLTVTSAQKNPTAFYLCASSIGNSGRNNEQFFGPGTRLTVL.

The chain uses TRBV11-2 and TRBJ1-4, with D tentatively TRBD1 (6 bases). Trimming stripped 3 bases from V and 8 bases from J, with 13 bases between. Germline V lookup: CDR1 SGHAT, CDR2 FQNNGV. This CDR3 is 14 amino acids long. In DNA, the CDR3 is TGTGCCAGCAGCTTCATAACAGGGAAAGAAAAACTGTTTTTT. It codes for CASSFITGKEKLFF. The variable domain in full, completed from reference TRBV11-2 and TRBJ1-4, reads EAGVAQSPRYKIIEKRQSVAFWCNPISGHATLYWYQQILGQGPKLLIQFQNNGVVDDSQLPKDRFSAERLKGVDSTLKIQPAKLEDSAVYLCASSFITGKEKLFFGSGTQLSVL.

This chain uses TRBV7-9 with TRBJ1-1, with TRBD1 matching 7 bases. CDR3 length: 15 residues. With V trimmed by 1 base and J by 1 base, 3 bases remained unmatched. The germline V gene encodes CDR1 SEHNR and CDR2 FQNEAQ (reference sequence). In nucleotides, the CDR3 is TGTGCCAGCAGCTTAGTGCGGACAGGGAACACTGAAGCTTTCTTT. Translation gives CASSLVRTGNTEAFF. The full variable domain, its missing parts supplied by reference TRBV7-9 and TRBJ1-1, is DTGVSQNPRHKITKRGQNVTFRCDPISEHNRLYWYRQTLGQGPEFLTYFQNEAQLEKSRLLSDRFSAERPKGSFSTLEIQRTEQGDSAMYLCASSLVRTGNTEAFFGQGTRLTVV.

The chain links TRBV13 to TRBJ1-2, with D perhaps TRBD1 (6 bases). Germline V gene lookup returns CDR1 PRHDT and CDR2 FYEKMQ (reference sequence). Between the trimmed V and J ends, which lost 0 bases and 1 base, there was a span of 12 bases. The CDR3 extends over 16 amino acids. The chain's CDR3 is CASSLGRGAGNYGYTF. In DNA form, the CDR3 reads TGTGCCAGCAGCTTAGGTCGGGGGGCAGGTAACTATGGCTACACCTTC. The complete variable domain, with remaining parts taken from reference TRBV13 and TRBJ1-2, reads AAGVIQSPRHLIKEKRETATLKCYPIPRHDTVYWYQQGPGQDPQFLISFYEKMQSDKGSIPDRFSAQQFSDYHSELNMSSLELGDSALYFCASSLGRGAGNYGYTFGSGTRLTVV.

The rearrangement uses TRBV19 and TRBJ1-2, with 9 bases aligning to TRBD1. This CDR3 has 14 amino acids. Germline V gene data show CDR1 as LNHDA and CDR2 as SQIVND (reference sequence). V dropped 2 bases and J dropped 7; count of bases not matched to a gene: 5. The CDR3 DNA is TGTGCCAGTAGTATATGGACAGGGGCGTCTGGCTACACCTTC. It translates to CASSIWTGASGYTF.

The chain employs TRBV6-2 or TRBV6-3 and TRBJ2-3, with 7 bases matching TRBD2. The V gene's germline CDR1 is MNHEY and CDR2 SVGEGT. V gave up 2 bases and J gave up 9 bases; unmatched junction bases: 5. This CDR3 is built from 13 residues. CDR3: CASSYGGERTQYF. In DNA, the CDR3 is TGTGCCAGCAGTTACGGGGGGGAGAGGACGCAGTATTTT.

This chain links TRBV3-1 (or the pseudogene TRBV3-2) with TRBJ2-2; D possibly corresponds to TRBD2 (6 bases). The germline gives CDR1 LGHDT, CDR2 YNNKEL (reference sequence). The length of the CDR3 is 16 residues. The V end was cut by 1 base, the J end by 4 bases, with 13 bases between. CDR3 sequence (DNA): TGTGCCAGCAGCCAAGGAGCGGGCCAGGGCACCGGGGAGCTGTTTTTT. Protein sequence: CASSQGAGQGTGELFF.

This sequence joins TRBV4-2 and TRBJ1-6, with D unclear. The CDR3 consists of 17 residues. Germline V gives CDR1 LGHNA, CDR2 YNFKEQ. Between the trimmed V and J ends, which lost 0 bases and 0 bases, there was a span of 9 bases. The CDR3 protein is CASSQDEVSSYNSPLHF. In DNA, the CDR3 is TGTGCCAGCAGCCAAGATGAGGTGAGCTCCTATAATTCACCCCTCCACTTT.